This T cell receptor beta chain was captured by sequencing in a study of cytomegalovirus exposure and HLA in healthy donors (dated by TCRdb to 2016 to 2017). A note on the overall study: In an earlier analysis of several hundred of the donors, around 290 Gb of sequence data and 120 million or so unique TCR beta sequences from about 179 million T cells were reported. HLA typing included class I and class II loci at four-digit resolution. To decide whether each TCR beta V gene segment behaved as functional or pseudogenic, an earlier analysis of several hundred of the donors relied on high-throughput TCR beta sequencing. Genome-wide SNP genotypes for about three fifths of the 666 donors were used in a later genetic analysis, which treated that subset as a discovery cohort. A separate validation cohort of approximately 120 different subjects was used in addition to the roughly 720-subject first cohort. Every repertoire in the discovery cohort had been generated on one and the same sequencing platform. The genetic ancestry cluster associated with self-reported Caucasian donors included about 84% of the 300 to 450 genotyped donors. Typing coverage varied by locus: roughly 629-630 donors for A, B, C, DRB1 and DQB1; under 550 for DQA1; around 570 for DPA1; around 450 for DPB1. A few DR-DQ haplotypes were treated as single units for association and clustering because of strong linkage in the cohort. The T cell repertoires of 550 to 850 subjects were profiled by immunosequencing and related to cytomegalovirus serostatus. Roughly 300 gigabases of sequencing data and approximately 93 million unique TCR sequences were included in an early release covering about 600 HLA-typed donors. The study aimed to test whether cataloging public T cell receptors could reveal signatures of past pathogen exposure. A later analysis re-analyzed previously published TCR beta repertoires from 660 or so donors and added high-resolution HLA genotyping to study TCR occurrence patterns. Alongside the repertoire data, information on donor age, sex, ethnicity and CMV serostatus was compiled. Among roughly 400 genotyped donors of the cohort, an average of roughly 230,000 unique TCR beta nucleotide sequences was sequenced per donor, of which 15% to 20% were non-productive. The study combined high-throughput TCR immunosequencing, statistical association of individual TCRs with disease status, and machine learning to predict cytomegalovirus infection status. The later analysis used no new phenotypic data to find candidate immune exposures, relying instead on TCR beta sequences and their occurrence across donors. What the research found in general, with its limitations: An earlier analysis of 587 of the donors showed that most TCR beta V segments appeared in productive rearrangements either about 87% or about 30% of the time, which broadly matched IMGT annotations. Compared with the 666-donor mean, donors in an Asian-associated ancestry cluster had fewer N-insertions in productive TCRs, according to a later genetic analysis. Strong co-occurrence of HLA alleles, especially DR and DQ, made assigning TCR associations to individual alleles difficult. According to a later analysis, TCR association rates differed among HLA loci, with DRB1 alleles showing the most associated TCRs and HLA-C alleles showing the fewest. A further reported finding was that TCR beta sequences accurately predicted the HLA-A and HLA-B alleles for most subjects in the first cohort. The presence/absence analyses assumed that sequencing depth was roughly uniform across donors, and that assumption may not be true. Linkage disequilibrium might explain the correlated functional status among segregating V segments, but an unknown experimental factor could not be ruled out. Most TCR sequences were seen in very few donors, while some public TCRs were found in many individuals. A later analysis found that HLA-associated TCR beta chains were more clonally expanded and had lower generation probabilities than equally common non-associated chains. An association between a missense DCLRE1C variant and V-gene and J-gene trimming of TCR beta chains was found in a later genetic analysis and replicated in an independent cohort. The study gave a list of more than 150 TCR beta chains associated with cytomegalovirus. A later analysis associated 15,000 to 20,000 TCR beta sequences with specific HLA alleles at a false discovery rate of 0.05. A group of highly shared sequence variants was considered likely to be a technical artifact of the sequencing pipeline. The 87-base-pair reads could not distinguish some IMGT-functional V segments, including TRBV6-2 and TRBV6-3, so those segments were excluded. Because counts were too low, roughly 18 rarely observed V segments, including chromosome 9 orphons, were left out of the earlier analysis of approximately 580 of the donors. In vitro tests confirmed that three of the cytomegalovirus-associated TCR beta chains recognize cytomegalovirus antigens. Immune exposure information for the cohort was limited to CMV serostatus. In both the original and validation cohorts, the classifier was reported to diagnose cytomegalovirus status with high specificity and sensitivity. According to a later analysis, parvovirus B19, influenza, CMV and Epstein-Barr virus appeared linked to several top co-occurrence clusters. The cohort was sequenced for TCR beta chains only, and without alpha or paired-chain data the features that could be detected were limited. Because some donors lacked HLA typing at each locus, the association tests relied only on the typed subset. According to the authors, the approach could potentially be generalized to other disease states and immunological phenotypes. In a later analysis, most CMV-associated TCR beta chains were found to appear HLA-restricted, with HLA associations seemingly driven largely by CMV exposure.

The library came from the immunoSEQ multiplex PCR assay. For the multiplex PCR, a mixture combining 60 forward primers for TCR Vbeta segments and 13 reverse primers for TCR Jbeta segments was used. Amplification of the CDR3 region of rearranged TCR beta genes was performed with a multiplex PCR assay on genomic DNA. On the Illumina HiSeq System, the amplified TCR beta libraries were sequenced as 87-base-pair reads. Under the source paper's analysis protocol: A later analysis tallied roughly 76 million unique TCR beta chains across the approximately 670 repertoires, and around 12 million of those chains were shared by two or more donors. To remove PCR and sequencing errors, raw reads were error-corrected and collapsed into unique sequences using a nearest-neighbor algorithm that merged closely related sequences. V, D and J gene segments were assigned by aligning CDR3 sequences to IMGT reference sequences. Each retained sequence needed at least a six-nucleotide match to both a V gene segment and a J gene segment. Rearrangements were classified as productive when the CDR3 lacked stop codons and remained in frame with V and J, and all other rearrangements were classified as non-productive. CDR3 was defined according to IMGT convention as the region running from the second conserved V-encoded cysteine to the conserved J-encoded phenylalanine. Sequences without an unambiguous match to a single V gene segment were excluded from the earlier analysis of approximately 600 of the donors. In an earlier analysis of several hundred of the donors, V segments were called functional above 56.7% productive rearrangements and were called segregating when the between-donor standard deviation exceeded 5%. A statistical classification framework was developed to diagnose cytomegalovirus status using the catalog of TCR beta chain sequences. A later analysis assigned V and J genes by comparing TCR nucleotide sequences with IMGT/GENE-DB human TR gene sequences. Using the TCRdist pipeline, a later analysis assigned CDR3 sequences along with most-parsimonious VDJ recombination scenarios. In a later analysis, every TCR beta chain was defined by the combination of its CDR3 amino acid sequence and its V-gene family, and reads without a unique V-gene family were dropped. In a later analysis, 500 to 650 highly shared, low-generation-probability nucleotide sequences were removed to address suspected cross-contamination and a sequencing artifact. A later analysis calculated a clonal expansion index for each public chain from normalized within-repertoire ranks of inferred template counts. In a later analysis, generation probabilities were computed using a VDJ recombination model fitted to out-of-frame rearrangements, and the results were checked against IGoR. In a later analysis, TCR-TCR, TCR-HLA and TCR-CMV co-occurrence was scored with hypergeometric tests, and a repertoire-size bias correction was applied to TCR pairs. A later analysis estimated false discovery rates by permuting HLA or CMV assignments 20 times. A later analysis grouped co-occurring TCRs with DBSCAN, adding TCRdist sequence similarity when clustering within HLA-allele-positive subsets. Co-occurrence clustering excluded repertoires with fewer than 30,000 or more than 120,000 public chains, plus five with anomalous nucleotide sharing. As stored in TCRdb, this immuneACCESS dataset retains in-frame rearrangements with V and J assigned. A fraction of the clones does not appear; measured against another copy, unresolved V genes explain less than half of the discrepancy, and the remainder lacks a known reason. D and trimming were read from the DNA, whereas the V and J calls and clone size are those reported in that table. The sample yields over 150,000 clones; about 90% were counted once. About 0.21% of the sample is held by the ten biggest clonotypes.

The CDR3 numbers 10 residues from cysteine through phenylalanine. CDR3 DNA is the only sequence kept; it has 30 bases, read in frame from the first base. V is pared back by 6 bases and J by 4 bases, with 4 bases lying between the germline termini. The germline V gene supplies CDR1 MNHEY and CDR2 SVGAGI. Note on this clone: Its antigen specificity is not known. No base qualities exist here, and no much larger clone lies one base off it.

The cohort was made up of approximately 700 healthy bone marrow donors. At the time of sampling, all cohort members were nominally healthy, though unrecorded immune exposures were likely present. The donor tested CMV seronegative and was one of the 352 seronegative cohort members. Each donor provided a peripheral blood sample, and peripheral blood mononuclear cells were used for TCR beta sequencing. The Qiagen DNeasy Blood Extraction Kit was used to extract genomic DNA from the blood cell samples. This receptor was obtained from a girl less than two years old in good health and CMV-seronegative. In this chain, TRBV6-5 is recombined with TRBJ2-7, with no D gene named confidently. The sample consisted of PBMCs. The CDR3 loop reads CASRAYEQYF. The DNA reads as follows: TGTGCCAGCAGAGCTTACGAGCAGTACTTC.